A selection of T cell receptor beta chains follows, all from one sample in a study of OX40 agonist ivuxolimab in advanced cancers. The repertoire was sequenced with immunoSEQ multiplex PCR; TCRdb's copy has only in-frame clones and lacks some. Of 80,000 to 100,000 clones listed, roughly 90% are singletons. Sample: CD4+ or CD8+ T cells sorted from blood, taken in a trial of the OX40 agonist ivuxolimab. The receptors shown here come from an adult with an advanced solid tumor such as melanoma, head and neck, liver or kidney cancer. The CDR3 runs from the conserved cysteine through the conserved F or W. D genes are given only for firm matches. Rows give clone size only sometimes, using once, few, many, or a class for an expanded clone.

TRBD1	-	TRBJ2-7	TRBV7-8	CASSLQGQGGEQYF	TGTGCCAGCAGCTTACAGGGACAGGGAGGCGAGCAGTACTTC
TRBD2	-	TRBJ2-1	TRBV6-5	CASSYGGRGTDEQFF	TGTGCCAGCAGTTACGGGGGGAGGGGTACGGATGAGCAGTTCTTC
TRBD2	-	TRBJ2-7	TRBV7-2	CASRTSGLYEQYF	TGTGCCAGCCGGACTAGCGGGCTCTACGAGCAGTACTTC
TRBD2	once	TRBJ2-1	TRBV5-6	CASSLGGGAYNEQFF	TGTGCCAGCAGCTTGGGTGGGGGGGCCTACAATGAGCAGTTCTTC
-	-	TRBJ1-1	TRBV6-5	CASEVLGTEAFF	TGTGCCAGCGAGGTTTTGGGCACTGAAGCTTTCTTT
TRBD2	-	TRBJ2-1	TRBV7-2	CASSRIAGTEQFF	TGTGCCAGCAGCCGTATAGCGGGAACTGAGCAGTTCTTC
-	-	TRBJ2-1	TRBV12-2	CASRFLLAGVNEQFF	TGTGCAAGTCGCTTCTTGCTAGCGGGAGTCAATGAGCAGTTCTTC
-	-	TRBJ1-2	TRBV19	CASSPPRSRSQYSYGYTF	TGTGCCAGTAGTCCACCCAGATCCCGCTCTCAATATTCCTATGGCTACACCTTC
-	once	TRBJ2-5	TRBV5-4	CASSWRGEETQYF	TGTGCCAGCAGCTGGCGCGGAGAAGAGACCCAGTACTTC
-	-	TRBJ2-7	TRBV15	CATSRVPRGTGEQYF	TGTGCCACCAGCAGAGTGCCCCGGGGTACTGGCGAGCAGTACTTC
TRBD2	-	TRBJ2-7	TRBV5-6	CASSLAGTSGSYEQYF	TGTGCCAGCAGCTTGGCTGGGACTAGCGGGTCCTACGAGCAGTACTTC
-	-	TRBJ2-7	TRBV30	CAWSVGVVGGAYEQYF	TGTGCCTGGAGTGTAGGGGTCGTAGGAGGGGCCTACGAGCAGTACTTC
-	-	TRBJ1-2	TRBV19	CASSMRQYGYTF	TGTGCCAGTAGTATGCGGCAATATGGCTACACCTTC
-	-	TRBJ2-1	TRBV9	CASSVGPDNEQFF	TGTGCCAGCAGCGTAGGCCCTGACAATGAGCAGTTCTTC
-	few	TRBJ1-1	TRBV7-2	CASSLLQGLGAFF	TGTGCCAGCAGCTTGTTACAGGGTCTTGGAGCTTTCTTT
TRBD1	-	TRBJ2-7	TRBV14	CASSPVPGQGPSNYEQYF	TGTGCCAGCAGCCCCGTCCCGGGACAGGGCCCAAGTAACTACGAGCAGTACTTC
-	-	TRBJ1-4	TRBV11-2	CASSLRPNEKLFF	TGTGCCAGCAGCCTACGACCCAATGAAAAACTGTTTTTT
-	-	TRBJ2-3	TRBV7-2	CASNRVYTDTQYF	TGTGCCAGCAACCGGGTCTACACAGATACGCAGTATTTT
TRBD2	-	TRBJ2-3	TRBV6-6	CASGAGASTDTQYF	TGTGCCAGCGGAGCGGGGGCTAGCACAGATACGCAGTATTTT
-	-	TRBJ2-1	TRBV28	CASSSPGSYNEQFF	TGTGCCAGCAGTTCCCCCGGCAGCTACAATGAGCAGTTCTTC
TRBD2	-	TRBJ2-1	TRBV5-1	CASSLAGLAGNYNEQFF	TGCGCCAGCAGCTTGGCCGGGCTAGCGGGCAACTACAATGAGCAGTTCTTC
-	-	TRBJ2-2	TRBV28	CATEGTGELFF	TGTGCCACCGAGGGCACCGGGGAGCTGTTTTTT